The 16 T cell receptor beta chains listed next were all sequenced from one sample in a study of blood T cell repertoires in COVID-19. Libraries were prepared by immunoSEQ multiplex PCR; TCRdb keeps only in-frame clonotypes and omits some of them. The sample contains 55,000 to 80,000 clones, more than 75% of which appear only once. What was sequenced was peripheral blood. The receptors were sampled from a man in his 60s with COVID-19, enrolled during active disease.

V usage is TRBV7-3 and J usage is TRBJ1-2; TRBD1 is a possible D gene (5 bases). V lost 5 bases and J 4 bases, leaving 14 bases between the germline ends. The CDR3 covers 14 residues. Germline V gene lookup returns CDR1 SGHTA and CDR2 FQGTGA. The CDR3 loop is CASSPQGGSYGYTF. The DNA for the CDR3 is TGTGCCAGCAGCCCTCAGGGAGGGAGCTATGGCTACACCTTC.

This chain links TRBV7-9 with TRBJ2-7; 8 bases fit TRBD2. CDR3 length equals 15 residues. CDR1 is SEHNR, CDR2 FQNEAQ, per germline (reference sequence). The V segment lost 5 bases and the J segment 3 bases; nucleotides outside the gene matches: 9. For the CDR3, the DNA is TGTGCCAGCAGCCAAGGCGGGACTAGACTCTACGAGCAGTACTTC. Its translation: CASSQGGTRLYEQYF.

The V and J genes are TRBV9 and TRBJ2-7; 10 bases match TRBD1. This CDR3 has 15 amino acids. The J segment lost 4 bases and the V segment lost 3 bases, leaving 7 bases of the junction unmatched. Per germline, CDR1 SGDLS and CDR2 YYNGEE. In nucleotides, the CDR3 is TGTGCCAGCAGCGCAACAGGGGACAGGGGTTACGAGCAGTACTTC. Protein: CASSATGDRGYEQYF. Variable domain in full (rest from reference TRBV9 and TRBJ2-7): DSGVTQTPKHLITATGQRVTLRCSPRSGDLSVYWYQQSLDQGLQFLIQYYNGEERAKGNILERFSAQQFPDLHSELNLSSLELGDSALYFCASSATGDRGYEQYFGPGTRLTVT.

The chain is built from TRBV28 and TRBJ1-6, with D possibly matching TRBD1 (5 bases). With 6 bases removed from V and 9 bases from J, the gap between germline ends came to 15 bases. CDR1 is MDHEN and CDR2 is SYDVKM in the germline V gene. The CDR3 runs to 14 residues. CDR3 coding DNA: TGTGCCAGCAGAATACGTCAGCAGGGTTCACCCCTCCACTTT. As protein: CASRIRQQGSPLHF.

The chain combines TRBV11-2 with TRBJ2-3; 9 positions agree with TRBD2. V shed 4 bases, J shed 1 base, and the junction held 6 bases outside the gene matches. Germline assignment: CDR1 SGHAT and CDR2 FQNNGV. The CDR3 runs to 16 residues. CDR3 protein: CASSYSGRGGTDTQYF. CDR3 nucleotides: TGTGCCAGCAGCTATAGCGGGAGAGGTGGCACAGATACGCAGTATTTT.

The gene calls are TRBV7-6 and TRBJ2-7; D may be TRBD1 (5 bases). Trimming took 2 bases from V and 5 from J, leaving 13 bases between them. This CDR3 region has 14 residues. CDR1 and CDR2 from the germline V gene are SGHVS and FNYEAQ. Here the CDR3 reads CASSLTGYLDEQYF. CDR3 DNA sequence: TGTGCCAGCAGCTTAACAGGCTATCTCGACGAGCAGTACTTC.

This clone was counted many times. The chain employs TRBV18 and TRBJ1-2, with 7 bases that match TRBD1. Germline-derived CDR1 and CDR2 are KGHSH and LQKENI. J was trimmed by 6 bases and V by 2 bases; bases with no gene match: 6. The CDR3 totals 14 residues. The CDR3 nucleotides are TGTGCCAGCTCACCATTGGGACAGATTGATGGCTACACCTTC. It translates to CASSPLGQIDGYTF.

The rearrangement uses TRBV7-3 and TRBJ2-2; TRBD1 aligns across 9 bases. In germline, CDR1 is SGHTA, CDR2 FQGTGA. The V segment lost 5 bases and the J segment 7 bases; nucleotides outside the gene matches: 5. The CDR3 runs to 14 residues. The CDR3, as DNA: TGTGCCAGCAGCCAACGACAGGGGGTCGGGGAGCTGTTTTTT. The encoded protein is CASSQRQGVGELFF.

As DNA, the CDR3 is TGCGCCAGCAGTGACCGACTAGTGGGTGAGCAGTTCTTC. This encodes CASSDRLVGEQFF. The chain employs TRBV10-1 and TRBJ2-1, with D possibly matching TRBD2 (6 bases). The germline gives CDR1 WNHNN, CDR2 SYGVQD (reference sequence). Deletions cut 3 bases from V and 9 bases from J, with 12 bases between. The length of the CDR3 is 13 residues.

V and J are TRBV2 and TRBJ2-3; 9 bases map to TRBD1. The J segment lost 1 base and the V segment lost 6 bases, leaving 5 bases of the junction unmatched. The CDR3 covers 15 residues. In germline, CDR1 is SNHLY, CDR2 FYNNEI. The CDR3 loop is CASRGDRVGTDTQYF. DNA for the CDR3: TGTGCCAGCAGAGGGGACAGGGTCGGCACAGATACGCAGTATTTT.

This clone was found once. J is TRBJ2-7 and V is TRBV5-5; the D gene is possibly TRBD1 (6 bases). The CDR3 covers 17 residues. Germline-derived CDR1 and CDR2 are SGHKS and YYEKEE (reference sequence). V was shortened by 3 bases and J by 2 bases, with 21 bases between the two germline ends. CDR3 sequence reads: CASSSGAATGLPYEQYF. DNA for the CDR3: TGTGCCAGCAGCTCCGGGGCGGCGACAGGCCTTCCCTACGAGCAGTACTTC.

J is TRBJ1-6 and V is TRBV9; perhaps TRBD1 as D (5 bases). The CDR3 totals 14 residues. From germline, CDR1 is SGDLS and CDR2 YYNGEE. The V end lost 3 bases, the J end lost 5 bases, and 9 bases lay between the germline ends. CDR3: CASSAGGNNSPLHF. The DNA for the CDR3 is TGTGCCAGCAGCGCGGGGGGGAATAATTCACCCCTCCACTTT.

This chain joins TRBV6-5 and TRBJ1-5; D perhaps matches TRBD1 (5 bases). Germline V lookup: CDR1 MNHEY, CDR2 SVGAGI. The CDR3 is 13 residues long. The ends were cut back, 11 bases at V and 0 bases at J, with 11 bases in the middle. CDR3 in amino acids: CAGSQDSNQPQHF. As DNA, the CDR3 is TGTGCCGGCTCACAGGATAGCAATCAGCCCCAGCATTTT.

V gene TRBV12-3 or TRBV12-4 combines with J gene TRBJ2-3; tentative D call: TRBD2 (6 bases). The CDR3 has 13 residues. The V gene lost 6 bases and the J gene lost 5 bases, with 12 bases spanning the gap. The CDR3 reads CASRILSGDTQYF. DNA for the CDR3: TGTGCCAGCAGAATCCTTAGCGGAGATACGCAGTATTTT.

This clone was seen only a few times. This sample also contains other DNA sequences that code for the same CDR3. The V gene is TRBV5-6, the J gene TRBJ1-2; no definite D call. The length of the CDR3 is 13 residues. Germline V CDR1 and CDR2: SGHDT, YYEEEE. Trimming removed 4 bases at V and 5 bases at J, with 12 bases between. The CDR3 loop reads CASSLGTGYGYTF. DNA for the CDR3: TGTGCCAGCAGCCTGGGAACGGGATATGGCTACACCTTC.

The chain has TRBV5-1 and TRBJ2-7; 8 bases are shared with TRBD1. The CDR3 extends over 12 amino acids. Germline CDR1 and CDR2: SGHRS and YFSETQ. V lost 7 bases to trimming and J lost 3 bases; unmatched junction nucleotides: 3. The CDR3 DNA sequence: TGCGCCAGCTCTGGACAGGGCTACGAGCAGTACTTC. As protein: CASSGQGYEQYF.